Presented here are 21 T cell receptor beta chains from one specimen sequenced in a study of T-cell memory formation after mild COVID-19 (dated by TCRdb to the early 2020s). The method behind the library was 5' RACE. TCRdb shows the sequencer as Illumina NovaSeq 6000. TCRdb took the public reads, trimmed them with fastp at Q25, ran MiXCR for clone calling and kept in-frame beta chains. Every distinct CDR3 protein forms one entry, paired with its most common genes and DNA. The sample yields about 160,000 distinct CDR3 sequences; roughly 28% were counted once. 12% of the sample lies in the top ten. Sequencing input: PBMCs or a T cell subset sorted from them (not recorded which). The receptor source for this set is an adult woman who had mild COVID-19 (a few samples of this study predate the infection). The sample titles of this study are shuffled in the database, so cell type and time point are left out; the donor was told from shared clones.

This clonotype was counted between two and nine times. The chain links TRBV18 to TRBJ2-2, with a tentative D call TRBD2 (5 bases). Germline V CDR1 and CDR2: KGHSH, LQKENI. The length of the CDR3 is 18 residues. Trimming pared 3 bases from V and 3 bases from J, leaving 20 bases between. The CDR3, as DNA: TGTGCCAGCTCACCGCCGAGGGAGTTCCCCCGTTACACCGGGGAGCTGTTTTTT. This encodes CASSPPREFPRYTGELFF.

The gene calls are TRBV28 and TRBJ2-2, with 7 bases fitting TRBD1. The germline CDR1 and CDR2 sequences are MDHEN and SYDVKM. The V gene end was trimmed by 2 bases and the J gene end by 5 bases; junction bases not matched to a gene: 5. This CDR3 comprises 15 residues. DNA for the CDR3: TGTGCCAGCAGTTTAAGGGGGCTAAGGACCGGGGAGCTGTTTTTT. This codes for CASSLRGLRTGELFF.

This chain joins TRBV5-1 and TRBJ2-6, with TRBD1 as a possible D gene (7 bases). CDR1 and CDR2 (germline): SGHRS, YFSETQ. V lost 4 bases to trimming and J lost 4 bases, with 18 bases between them. This CDR3 is 17 amino acids long. The CDR3 bases are TGCGCCAGCAGCGCTGTGGCAGGGGGAGGAGGGGCCAACGTCCTGACTTTC. Its translation is CASSAVAGGGGANVLTF.

This clonotype was seen a few times. This chain uses TRBV7-3 with TRBJ2-5; 8 positions match TRBD1. Germline lookup yields CDR1 SGHTA and CDR2 FQGTGA. V shed 5 bases and J 4 bases; nucleotides not matched to a gene: 9. This CDR3 has 15 amino acids. CDR3 residues: CASSIQGGRGETQYF. The CDR3 DNA follows: TGTGCCAGCAGCATACAGGGGGGTCGCGGAGAGACCCAGTACTTC.

The chain employs TRBV29-1 and TRBJ2-1; 9 bases line up with TRBD2. CDR1 is SQVTM, CDR2 ANQGSEA, per germline. V lost 7 bases, J lost 1 base, and 5 bases stayed unmatched. This CDR3 has 14 amino acids. The CDR3 spells CSADLAGSYNEQFF. CDR3 sequence (DNA): TGCAGCGCCGATCTAGCGGGATCCTACAATGAGCAGTTCTTC.

This clonotype was observed many times. The chain employs TRBV2 and TRBJ2-3; perhaps TRBD2 as D (6 bases). Germline CDR1 SNHLY, CDR2 FYNNEI. The V gene lost 7 bases and the J gene lost 4 bases, with 24 bases spanning the gap. The CDR3 sequence is 17 residues long. Here the CDR3 reads CASTEGYGSGEPDTQYF. CDR3 nucleotides: TGTGCCAGCACCGAAGGGTATGGCTCGGGGGAGCCAGATACGCAGTATTTT.

In this sample, this clonotype turned up a few times. V is TRBV4-2 and J is TRBJ2-5, with D tentatively TRBD2 (6 bases). Germline V gene lookup returns CDR1 LGHNA and CDR2 YNFKEQ. The CDR3 length is 15 residues. V lost 8 bases to trimming and J lost 5 bases, with 21 bases between them. The CDR3 here is CASAQTPRAGETQYF. The CDR3 DNA sequence: TGTGCCAGCGCCCAAACTCCGAGGGCGGGGGAGACCCAGTACTTC.

This clonotype has just a few counts. This chain joins TRBV6-6 and TRBJ2-7; 15 bases fit TRBD2. V lost 10 bases and J lost 0; bases outside the gene matches: 13. This CDR3 region has 18 residues. Per the germline V gene, CDR1 is MNHNY and CDR2 is SVGAGI (reference sequence). The CDR3 loop reads CATQRTSGRGGSSYEQYF. The CDR3 bases are TGTGCCACCCAAAGGACTAGCGGGAGGGGGGGTAGCTCCTACGAGCAGTACTTC.

CDR3 protein: CASSLQLTGELFF. CDR3 nucleotide sequence: TGTGCCAGCAGTTTGCAGCTCACCGGGGAGCTGTTTTTT. The chain combines TRBV12-3 or TRBV12-4 with TRBJ2-2; D gene uncertain. V dropped 3 bases and J dropped 4 bases, with 6 bases sitting between them. The CDR3 has 13 residues.

This chain links TRBV12-3 or TRBV12-4 with TRBJ2-5; 13 bases are a match to TRBD2. CDR3 size: 16 residues. V shed 6 bases and J 2 bases; nucleotides not matched to a gene: 6. CDR3 sequence reads: CASSFRTSGGQETQYF. Here the CDR3 DNA reads TGTGCCAGCAGCTTCCGGACTAGCGGGGGACAAGAGACCCAGTACTTC.

The CDR3 DNA reads TGTGCCAGCTCACCGGAAGGGGCGAACTATGGCTACACCTTC. Translated: CASSPEGANYGYTF. The chain recombines TRBV18 with TRBJ1-2; the D gene is possibly TRBD1 (5 bases). Germline V CDR1 and CDR2: KGHSH, LQKENI. CDR3 size: 14 residues. Trimming pared 3 bases from V and 2 bases from J, leaving 10 bases between. Filled out from reference TRBV18 and TRBJ1-2, the complete variable domain reads NAGVMQNPRHLVRRRGQEARLRCSPMKGHSHVYWYRQLPEEGLKFMVYLQKENIIDESGMPKERFSAEFPKEGPSILRIQQVVRGDSAAYFCASSPEGANYGYTFGSGTRLTVV.

This sequence joins TRBV7-2 and TRBJ2-1; D ambiguous. The CDR3 has 12 amino acids. Trimming removed 2 bases at V and 8 bases at J, with 7 bases between. Germline V gene sequence: CDR1 SGHTA, CDR2 FQGNSA. CDR3 residues: CASSLNRDEQFF. The CDR3, as DNA: TGTGCCAGCAGCTTAAACCGGGATGAGCAGTTCTTC. The full variable domain, in which reference TRBV7-2 and TRBJ2-1 provide the parts outside the CDR3, is GAGVSQSPSNKVTEKGKDVELRCDPISGHTALYWYRQSLGQGLEFLIYFQGNSAPDKSGLPSDRFSAERTGGSVSTLTIQRTQQEDSAVYLCASSLNRDEQFFGPGTRLTVL.

The V and J genes are TRBV5-1 and TRBJ1-4, with 7 bases lining up with TRBD1. With V trimmed by 0 bases and J by 5 bases, 4 bases remained unmatched. Germline values: CDR1 SGHRS, CDR2 YFSETQ. The CDR3 is made up of 15 amino acids. CDR3 sequence reads: CASSLETGANEKLFF. CDR3 bases: TGCGCCAGCAGCTTGGAAACAGGGGCGAATGAAAAACTGTTTTTT.

This clonotype was seen only a few times. The chain employs TRBV14 and TRBJ2-1; the match to TRBD2 covers 12 bases. The CDR3 is 17 amino acids. The V gene's germline CDR1 is SGHDN and CDR2 FVKESK. V lost 1 base, J lost 0 bases, and 1 base stayed unmatched. CDR3 residues: CASSQATSGSSYNEQFF. DNA for the CDR3: TGTGCCAGCAGCCAAGCGACTAGCGGGAGCTCCTACAATGAGCAGTTCTTC.

V gene TRBV9 combines with J gene TRBJ2-3; no clear D. The V end was cut by 0 bases, the J end by 7 bases, with 12 bases between. Germline values: CDR1 SGDLS, CDR2 YYNGEE. The CDR3 covers 14 residues. The CDR3 reads CASSVGNSKNTQYF. The CDR3, as DNA: TGTGCCAGCAGCGTAGGTAACAGCAAGAATACGCAGTATTTT.

This clonotype showed up just a few times. The chain carries TRBV7-3 and TRBJ2-7; 7 bases agree with TRBD2. The CDR3 runs 15 residues. Germline values: CDR1 SGHTA, CDR2 FQGTGA. The V segment lost 3 bases and the J segment 7 bases; nucleotides outside the gene matches: 12. The CDR3 DNA reads as TGTGCCAGCAGCTTTTCGGGGACTACGAGGCGGGAGCAGTACTTC. As protein: CASSFSGTTRREQYF.

The chain employs TRBV5-1 and TRBJ2-3, with no clear D. The CDR3 is made up of 12 amino acids. Trimming cost V 1 base and J 4 bases, with 4 bases left between them. Germline V lookup: CDR1 SGHRS, CDR2 YFSETQ. CDR3 in DNA: TGCGCCAGCAGCTTGCAGCCAGATACGCAGTATTTT. It translates to CASSLQPDTQYF.

This sequence joins TRBV19 and TRBJ1-1; the match to TRBD1 covers 7 bases. Germline V CDR1 and CDR2: LNHDA, SQIVND (reference sequence). V lost 4 bases and J lost 0; bases outside the gene matches: 8. The CDR3 length is 16 residues. In DNA, the CDR3 is TGTGCCAGTAGTACCCCCGGACAGGTTATGAACACTGAAGCTTTCTTT. Translation gives CASSTPGQVMNTEAFF. Together with reference TRBV19 and TRBJ1-1, the CDR3 gives the full variable domain: DGGITQSPKYLFRKEGQNVTLSCEQNLNHDAMYWYRQDPGQGLRLIYYSQIVNDFQKGDIAEGYSVSREKKESFPLTVTSAQKNPTAFYLCASSTPGQVMNTEAFFGQGTRLTVV.

This clonotype has more than one count but fewer than ten. The chain employs TRBV9 and TRBJ2-7; D perhaps matches TRBD2 (6 bases). Trimming stripped 0 bases from V and 4 bases from J, with 14 bases between. Germline-derived CDR1 and CDR2 are SGDLS and YYNGEE. The CDR3 spans 15 residues. The DNA of the CDR3 is TGTGCCAGCAGCGTAGCGTCGACTGGGGGGTACGAGCAGTACTTC. Translated: CASSVASTGGYEQYF.

The gene calls are TRBV14 and TRBJ1-4; D gene ambiguous. The CDR3 length is 16 residues. The V gene's germline CDR1 is SGHDN and CDR2 FVKESK. V lost 0 bases and J 8 bases, leaving 16 bases between the germline ends. The CDR3: CASSQDGRRAWEKLFF. In DNA form, the CDR3 reads TGTGCCAGCAGCCAAGACGGGAGGAGGGCGTGGGAAAAACTGTTTTTT. The entire variable domain, with the rest obtained from reference TRBV14 and TRBJ1-4, is as follows: EAGVTQFPSHSVIEKGQTVTLRCDPISGHDNLYWYRRVMGKEIKFLLHFVKESKQDESGMPNNRFLAERTGGTYSTLKVQPAELEDSGVYFCASSQDGRRAWEKLFFGSGTQLSVL.

The chain links TRBV2 to TRBJ2-1, with D possibly matching TRBD1 (6 bases). The V and J ends lost 6 bases and 2 bases respectively, with 8 bases between them. The V gene's germline CDR1 is SNHLY and CDR2 FYNNEI. The CDR3 contains 13 residues. CDR3 DNA: TGTGCCAGCAGGCGGACAGCCTACAATGAGCAGTTCTTC. It translates to CASRRTAYNEQFF.